The 8 T cell receptor beta chains below come from one sample, sequenced in a study of cytomegalovirus exposure and HLA in healthy donors. With 60 Vbeta and 13 Jbeta primers, the PCR was carried out. Clones were read by immunoSEQ multiplex PCR, and TCRdb kept only the in-frame ones, dropping some. Of fewer than 100,000 clones detected, almost 80% appear once; the ten largest clones hold 6%. Sequencing used PBMCs. The receptors derive from a female donor in good health and CMV-seronegative.

V and J are TRBV27 and TRBJ2-1; 10 nucleotides agree with TRBD2. This CDR3 is built from 16 residues. V trimming: 5 bases; J trimming: 3 bases; junction bases outside the gene matches: 7. The germline V gene encodes CDR1 MNHEY and CDR2 SMNVEV (reference sequence). The chain's CDR3 is CASSPLAGADYNEQFF. CDR3 coding DNA: TGTGCCAGCAGTCCCCTAGCGGGAGCAGACTACAATGAGCAGTTCTTC.

The genes are TRBV5-6 and TRBJ1-2; D unclear. V lost 0 bases to trimming and J lost 3 bases, with 6 bases between them. Germline CDR1 reads SGHDT; CDR2 reads YYEEEE. The CDR3 length is 13 residues. In nucleotides, the CDR3 is TGTGCCAGCAGCTTGGACAGAGACTATGGCTACACCTTC. This encodes CASSLDRDYGYTF.

Points on this clone: Relative to the germline gene, one junction end is altered; a read error may explain this. This chain joins TRBV2 and TRBJ1-2; D remains unclear. The CDR3 spans 12 residues. Germline V gene lookup returns CDR1 SNHLY and CDR2 FYNNEI. Here the CDR3 DNA reads TGTGCCAGCAGTGAAAACGGTCCGCGCCGAGCCTTC. This sequence encodes CASSENGPRRAF.

About this clone itself: This sample includes further DNA sequences coding for the same CDR3. This chain uses TRBV5-1 with TRBJ2-1, with 8 nucleotides matching TRBD1. J was trimmed by 3 bases and V by 5 bases; bases with no gene match: 4. The CDR3 spans 14 residues. The germline V gene has CDR1 SGHRS and CDR2 YFSETQ. CDR3 DNA: TGCGCCAGCAGTTCCACAGGGGGCTACAATGAGCAGTTCTTC. Encoded protein: CASSSTGGYNEQFF.

This clone was seen a handful of times. This sequence joins TRBV4-1 and TRBJ2-2, with D perhaps matching TRBD2 (5 bases). In germline, CDR1 is MGHRA, CDR2 YSYEKL. The CDR3 length is 15 residues. The V end lost 2 bases, the J end lost 8 bases, and 15 bases lay between the germline ends. CDR3 residues: CASSQPSGISGELFF. The DNA for the CDR3 is TGCGCCAGCAGCCAACCTTCGGGGATTAGTGGGGAGCTGTTTTTT.

The gene calls are TRBV28 and TRBJ1-1, with D perhaps matching TRBD1 (6 bases). The germline V gene encodes CDR1 MDHEN and CDR2 SYDVKM. The CDR3 has 14 amino acids. V was cut by 4 bases and J by 4 bases, with 13 bases left in between. The chain's CDR3 is CASSSHTGLTEAFF. In DNA form, the CDR3 reads TGTGCCAGCAGTTCTCATACAGGGCTCACTGAAGCTTTCTTT.

As to this clone: This sample also contains other DNA sequences that code for the same CDR3. This chain connects TRBV5-1 to TRBJ2-7; TRBD1 matches 9 bases. J gave up 1 base and V 4 bases, and 6 bases lay outside the gene matches. Germline CDR1 and CDR2: SGHRS and YFSETQ. The CDR3 has 15 residues. The CDR3 nucleotides are TGCGCCAGCAGCCCAGGGACAGGGTCTTCCTACGAGCAGTACTTC. It codes for CASSPGTGSSYEQYF.

This chain joins TRBV18 and TRBJ2-3; D call uncertain. Looked up from germline, CDR1 is KGHSH and CDR2 is LQKENI. The CDR3 length is 14 residues. Trimming shortened V by 0 bases and J by 1 base, and 5 bases separated the two germline ends. CDR3 DNA sequence: TGTGCCAGCTCACCACCGTCTGGCACAGATACGCAGTATTTT. It specifies CASSPPSGTDTQYF.